The sequence of this T cell receptor beta chain was determined in a study of CD8+ T cells in alopecia areata. Study-wide findings and caveats: A single nonresponder leaves the baseline CD8+ expansion link to response uncertain.

Extraction of RNA preceded its reverse transcription into cDNA, which served as the sequencing template. This table comes from immunoSEQ multiplex PCR, and its TCRdb copy is limited to in-frame clones, with some not included. This sample has some 210,000 clones, with more than 55% found just once. Of note for this clone: Its antigen is not known.

V trimming: 6 bases; J trimming: 4 bases; junction bases outside the gene matches: 3. The CDR3 is 13 residues long. CDR1 ENHRY and CDR2 SYGVKD come from the germline V gene. The treatment: oral pan-JAK inhibitor, 5-10 mg twice daily. The sorting of PBMCs gave CD4+ and CD8+ T cells. Sequenced material: CD4+ T cells sorted from blood, taken at week 44, from a patient treated with tofacitinib. J is TRBJ2-3 and V is TRBV10-3, with TRBD2 matching over 8 bases. This receptor was taken from a human donor with alopecia areata. CDR3 nucleotides: TGTGCCATCAGGCGGGGGGAATCAGATACGCAGTATTTT. As protein: CAIRRGESDTQYF.